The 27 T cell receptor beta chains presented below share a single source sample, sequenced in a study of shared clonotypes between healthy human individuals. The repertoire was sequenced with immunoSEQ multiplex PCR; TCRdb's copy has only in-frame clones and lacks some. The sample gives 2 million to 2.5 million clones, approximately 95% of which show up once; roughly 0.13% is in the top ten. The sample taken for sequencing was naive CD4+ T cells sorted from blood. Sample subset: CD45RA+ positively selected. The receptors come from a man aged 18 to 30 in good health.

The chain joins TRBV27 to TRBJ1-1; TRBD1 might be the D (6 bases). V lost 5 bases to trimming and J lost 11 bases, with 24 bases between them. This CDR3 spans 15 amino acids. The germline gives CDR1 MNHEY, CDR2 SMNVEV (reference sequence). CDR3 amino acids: CASSPRGQGLLGAFF. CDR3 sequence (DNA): TGTGCCAGCAGTCCCCGGGGGCAGGGGCTCCTCGGGGCTTTCTTT.

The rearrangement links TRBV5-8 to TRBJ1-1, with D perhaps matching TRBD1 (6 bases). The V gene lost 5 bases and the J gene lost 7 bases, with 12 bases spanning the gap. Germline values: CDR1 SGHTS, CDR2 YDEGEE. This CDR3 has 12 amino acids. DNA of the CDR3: TGTGCCAGCAGGAGGACAGAGGTTGAAGCTTTCTTT. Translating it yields CASRRTEVEAFF. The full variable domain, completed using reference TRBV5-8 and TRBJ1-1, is EAGVTQSPTHLIKTRGQQATLRCSPISGHTSVYWYQQALGLGLQFLLWYDEGEERNRGNFPPRFSGRQFPNYSSELNVNALELEDSALYLCASRRTEVEAFFGQGTRLTVV.

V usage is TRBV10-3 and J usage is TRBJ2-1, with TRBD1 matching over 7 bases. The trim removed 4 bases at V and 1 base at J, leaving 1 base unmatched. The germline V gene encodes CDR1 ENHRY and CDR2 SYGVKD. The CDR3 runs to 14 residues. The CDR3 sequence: CAISAQGSYNEQFF. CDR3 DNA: TGTGCCATCAGTGCACAGGGGTCCTACAATGAGCAGTTCTTC.

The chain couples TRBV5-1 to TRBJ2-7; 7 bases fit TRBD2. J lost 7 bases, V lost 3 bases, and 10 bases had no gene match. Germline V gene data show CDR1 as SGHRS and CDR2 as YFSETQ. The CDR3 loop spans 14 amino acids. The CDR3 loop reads CASSWGGPGNEQYF. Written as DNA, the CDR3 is TGCGCCAGCAGCTGGGGGGGTCCAGGTAATGAGCAGTACTTC.

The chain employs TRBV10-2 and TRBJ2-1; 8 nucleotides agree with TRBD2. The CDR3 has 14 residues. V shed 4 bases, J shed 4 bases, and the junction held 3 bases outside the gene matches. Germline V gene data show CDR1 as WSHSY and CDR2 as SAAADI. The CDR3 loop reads CASSGGLVYNEQFF. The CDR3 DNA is TGCGCCAGCAGTGGGGGACTAGTGTACAATGAGCAGTTCTTC.

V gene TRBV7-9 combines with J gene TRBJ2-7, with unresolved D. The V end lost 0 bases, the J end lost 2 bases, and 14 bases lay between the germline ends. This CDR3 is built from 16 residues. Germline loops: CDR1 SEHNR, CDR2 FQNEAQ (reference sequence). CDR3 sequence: CASSLAQKTGTYEQYF. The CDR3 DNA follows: TGTGCCAGCAGCTTAGCGCAAAAAACTGGGACCTACGAGCAGTACTTC.

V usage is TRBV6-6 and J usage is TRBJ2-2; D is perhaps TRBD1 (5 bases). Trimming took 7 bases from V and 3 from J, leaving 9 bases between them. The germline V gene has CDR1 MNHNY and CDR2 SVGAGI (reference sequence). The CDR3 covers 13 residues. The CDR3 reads CASNDRYTGELFF. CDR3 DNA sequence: TGTGCCAGCAACGACAGATACACCGGGGAGCTGTTTTTT.

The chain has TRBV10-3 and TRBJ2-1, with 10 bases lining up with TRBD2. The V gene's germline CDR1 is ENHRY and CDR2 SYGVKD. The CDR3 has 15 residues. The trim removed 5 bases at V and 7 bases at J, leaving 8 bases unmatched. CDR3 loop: CAISPGLAVDNEQFF. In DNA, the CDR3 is TGTGCCATCAGTCCAGGACTAGCGGTCGATAATGAGCAGTTCTTC.

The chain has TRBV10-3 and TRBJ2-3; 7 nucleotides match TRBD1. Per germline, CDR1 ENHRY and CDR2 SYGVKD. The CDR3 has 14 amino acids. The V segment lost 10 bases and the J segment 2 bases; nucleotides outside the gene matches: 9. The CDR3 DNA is TGTGCCACCTCTGGGACAGCATACACAGATACGCAGTATTTT. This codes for CATSGTAYTDTQYF.

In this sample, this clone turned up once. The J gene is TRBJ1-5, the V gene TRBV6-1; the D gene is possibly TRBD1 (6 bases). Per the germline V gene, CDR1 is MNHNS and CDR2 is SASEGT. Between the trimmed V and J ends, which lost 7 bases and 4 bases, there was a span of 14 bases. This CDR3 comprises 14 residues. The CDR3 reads CASNLRQGNQPQHF. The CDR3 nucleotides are TGTGCCAGCAATCTACGCCAGGGGAATCAGCCCCAGCATTTT.

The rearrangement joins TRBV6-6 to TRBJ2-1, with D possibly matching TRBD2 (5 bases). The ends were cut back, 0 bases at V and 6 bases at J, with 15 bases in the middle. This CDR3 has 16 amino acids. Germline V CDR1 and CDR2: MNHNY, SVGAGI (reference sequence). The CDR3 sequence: CASSYSRVGSGNEQFF. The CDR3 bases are TGTGCCAGCAGTTACTCGAGGGTGGGGTCCGGCAATGAGCAGTTCTTC.

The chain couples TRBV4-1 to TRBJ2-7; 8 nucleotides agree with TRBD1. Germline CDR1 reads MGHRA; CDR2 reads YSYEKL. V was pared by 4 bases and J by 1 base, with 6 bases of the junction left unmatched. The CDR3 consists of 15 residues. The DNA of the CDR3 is TGCGCCAGCAGCCTTTCCCAGGGGGCTTCCTACGAGCAGTACTTC. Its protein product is CASSLSQGASYEQYF.

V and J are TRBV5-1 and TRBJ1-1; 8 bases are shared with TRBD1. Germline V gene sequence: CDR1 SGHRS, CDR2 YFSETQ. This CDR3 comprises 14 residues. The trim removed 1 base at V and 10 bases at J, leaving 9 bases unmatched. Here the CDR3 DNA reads TGCGCCAGCAGCTTGAAGGGTCAGGGGGCAGGAGCTTTCTTT. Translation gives CASSLKGQGAGAFF. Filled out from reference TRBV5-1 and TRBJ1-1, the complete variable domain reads KAGVTQTPRYLIKTRGQQVTLSCSPISGHRSVSWYQQTPGQGLQFLFEYFSETQRNKGNFPGRFSGRQFSNSRSEMNVSTLELGDSALYLCASSLKGQGAGAFFGQGTRLTVV.

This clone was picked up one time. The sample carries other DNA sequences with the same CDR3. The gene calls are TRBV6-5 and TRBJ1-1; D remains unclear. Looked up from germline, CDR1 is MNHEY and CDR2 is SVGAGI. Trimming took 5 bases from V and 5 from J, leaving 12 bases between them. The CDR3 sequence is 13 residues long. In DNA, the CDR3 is TGTGCCAGCAGTCAACGAGGTGGGACTGAAGCTTTCTTT. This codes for CASSQRGGTEAFF.

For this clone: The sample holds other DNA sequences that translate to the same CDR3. The CDR3 here is CASSPPGSSYNEQFF. The CDR3 coding sequence is TGTGCCAGCTCACCACCAGGGAGTTCCTACAATGAGCAGTTCTTC. V is TRBV18 and J is TRBJ2-1; D is perhaps TRBD2 (5 bases). This CDR3 is 15 amino acids long. V was shortened by 0 bases and J by 1 base, with 7 bases between the two germline ends. Per germline, CDR1 KGHSH and CDR2 LQKENI. The full variable domain, its missing parts supplied by reference TRBV18 and TRBJ2-1, is NAGVMQNPRHLVRRRGQEARLRCSPMKGHSHVYWYRQLPEEGLKFMVYLQKENIIDESGMPKERFSAEFPKEGPSILRIQQVVRGDSAAYFCASSPPGSSYNEQFFGPGTRLTVL.

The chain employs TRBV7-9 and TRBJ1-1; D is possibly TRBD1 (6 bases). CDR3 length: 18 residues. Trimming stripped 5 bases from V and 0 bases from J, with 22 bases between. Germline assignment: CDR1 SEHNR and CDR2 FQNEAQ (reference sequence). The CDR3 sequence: CASSPVVGGQGMNTEAFF. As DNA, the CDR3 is TGTGCCAGCAGCCCCGTTGTGGGGGGGCAGGGAATGAACACTGAAGCTTTCTTT.

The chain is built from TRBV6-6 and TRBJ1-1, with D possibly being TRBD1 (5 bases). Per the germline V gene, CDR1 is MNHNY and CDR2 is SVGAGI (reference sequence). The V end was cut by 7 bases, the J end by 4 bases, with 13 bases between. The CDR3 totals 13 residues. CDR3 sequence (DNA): TGTGCCAGCACCTCGGGGGACCGCACTGAAGCTTTCTTT. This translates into CASTSGDRTEAFF.

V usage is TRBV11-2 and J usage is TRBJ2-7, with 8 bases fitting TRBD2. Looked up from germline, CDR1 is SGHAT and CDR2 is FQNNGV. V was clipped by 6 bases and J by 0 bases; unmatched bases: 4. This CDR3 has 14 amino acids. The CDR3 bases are TGTGCCAGCAGGACTAGCGCCAGCTCCTACGAGCAGTACTTC. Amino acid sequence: CASRTSASSYEQYF.

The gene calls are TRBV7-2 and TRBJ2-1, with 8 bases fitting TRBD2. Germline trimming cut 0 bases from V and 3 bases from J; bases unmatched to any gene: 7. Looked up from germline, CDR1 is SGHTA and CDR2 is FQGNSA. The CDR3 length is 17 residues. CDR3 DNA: TGTGCCAGCAGCTTAGCGGGGTCTAGCGGGCTCTACAATGAGCAGTTCTTC. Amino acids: CASSLAGSSGLYNEQFF.

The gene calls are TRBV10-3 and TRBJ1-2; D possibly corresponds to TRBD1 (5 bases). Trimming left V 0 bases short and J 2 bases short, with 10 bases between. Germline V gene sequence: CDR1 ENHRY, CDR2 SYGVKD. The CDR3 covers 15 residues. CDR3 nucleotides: TGTGCCATCAGTGAGTCTGACAGTAGGAACTATGGCTACACCTTC. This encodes CAISESDSRNYGYTF.

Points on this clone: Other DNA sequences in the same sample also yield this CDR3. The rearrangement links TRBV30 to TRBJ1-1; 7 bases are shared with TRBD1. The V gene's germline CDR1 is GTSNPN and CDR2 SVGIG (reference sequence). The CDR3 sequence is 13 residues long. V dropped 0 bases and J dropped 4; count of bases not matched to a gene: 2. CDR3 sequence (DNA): TGTGCCTGGAGTGTTGCAGGGGGCACTGAAGCTTTCTTT. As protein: CAWSVAGGTEAFF.

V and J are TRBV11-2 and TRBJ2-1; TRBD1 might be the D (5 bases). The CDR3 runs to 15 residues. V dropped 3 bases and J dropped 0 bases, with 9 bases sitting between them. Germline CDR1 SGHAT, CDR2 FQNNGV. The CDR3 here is CASSFDSSSYNEQFF. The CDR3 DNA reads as TGTGCCAGCAGCTTCGACAGTAGCTCCTACAATGAGCAGTTCTTC.

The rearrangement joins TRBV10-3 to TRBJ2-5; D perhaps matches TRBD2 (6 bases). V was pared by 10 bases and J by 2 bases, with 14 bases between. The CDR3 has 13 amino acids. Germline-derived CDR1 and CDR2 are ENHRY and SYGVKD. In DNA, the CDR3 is TGTGCCACCGGCCCGGGACTTCAAGAGACCCAGTACTTC. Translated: CATGPGLQETQYF.

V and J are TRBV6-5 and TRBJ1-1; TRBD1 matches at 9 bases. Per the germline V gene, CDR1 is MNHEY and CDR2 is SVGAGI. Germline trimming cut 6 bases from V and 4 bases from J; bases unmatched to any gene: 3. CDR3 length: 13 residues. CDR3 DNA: TGTGCCAGCAGGGGGACAGGGCGCACTGAAGCTTTCTTT. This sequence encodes CASRGTGRTEAFF.

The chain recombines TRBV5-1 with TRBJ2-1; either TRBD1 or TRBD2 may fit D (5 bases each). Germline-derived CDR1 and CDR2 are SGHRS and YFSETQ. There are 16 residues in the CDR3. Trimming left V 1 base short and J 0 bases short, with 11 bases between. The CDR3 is CASSLWGGHSYNEQFF. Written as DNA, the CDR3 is TGCGCCAGCAGCTTGTGGGGCGGGCACTCCTACAATGAGCAGTTCTTC.

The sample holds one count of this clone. The CDR3 coding sequence is TGTGCCAGCAGCCCCCAAGGGCCGAACACTGAAGCTTTCTTT. Its translation is CASSPQGPNTEAFF. The V call is TRBV9, the J call TRBJ1-1; D gene uncertain. Germline loops: CDR1 SGDLS, CDR2 YYNGEE. The CDR3 totals 14 residues. Deletions cut 4 bases from V and 1 base from J, with 11 bases between. The variable domain in full, with the rest retrieved from reference TRBV9 and TRBJ1-1, is DSGVTQTPKHLITATGQRVTLRCSPRSGDLSVYWYQQSLDQGLQFLIQYYNGEERAKGNILERFSAQQFPDLHSELNLSSLELGDSALYFCASSPQGPNTEAFFGQGTRLTVV.

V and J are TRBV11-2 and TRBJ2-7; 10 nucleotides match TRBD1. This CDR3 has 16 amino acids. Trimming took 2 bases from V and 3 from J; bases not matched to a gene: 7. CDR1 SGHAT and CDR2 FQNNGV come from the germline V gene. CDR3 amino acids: CASSLRGTGDFYEQYF. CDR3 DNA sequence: TGTGCCAGCAGCTTAAGGGGGACAGGGGATTTCTACGAGCAGTACTTC.